These 32 T cell receptor beta chains were sequenced from one sample in a study of brain T cells in children with intractable seizures. Only cases whose brain tissue showed the highest T cell transcript signatures were sequenced. The assay was immunoSEQ multiplex PCR, and TCRdb's table has in-frame clones only and misses some. The sample includes about 9,000 clones, approximately 69% of them seen just once. The sample consisted of resected brain tissue, taken at surgery. These receptors were collected from a girl aged 2 to 10 with tuberous sclerosis and intractable seizures.

J is TRBJ1-1 and V is TRBV5-1; D possibly corresponds to TRBD1 (6 bases). Per germline, CDR1 SGHRS and CDR2 YFSETQ. This CDR3 region has 15 residues. Trimming shortened V by 0 bases and J by 1 base, and 10 bases separated the two germline ends. The CDR3 loop reads CASSLGAGANTEAFF. The CDR3 nucleotides are TGCGCCAGCAGCTTGGGGGCAGGGGCGAACACTGAAGCTTTCTTT.

The rearrangement joins TRBV7-3 to TRBJ2-1; 8 positions match TRBD1. V was pared by 5 bases and J by 7 bases, with 10 bases of the junction left unmatched. CDR3 length: 15 residues. Germline CDR1 SGHTA, CDR2 FQGTGA. CDR3 DNA sequence: TGTGCCAGCAGCACCGGGGCAGGGGGCAGGAATGAGCAGTTCTTC. Translating it yields CASSTGAGGRNEQFF.

Relative to its sample, this clone is medium-sized. The V and J genes are TRBV5-1 and TRBJ1-2, with unresolved D. V gave up 4 bases and J gave up 1 base, with 20 bases separating them. Per the germline V gene, CDR1 is SGHRS and CDR2 is YFSETQ. The CDR3 is 17 residues long. CDR3 sequence reads: CASSDSLEDGYNYGYTF. CDR3 nucleotide sequence: TGCGCCAGCAGCGACTCGTTAGAGGACGGATATAACTATGGCTACACCTTC.

This sequence joins TRBV19 and TRBJ2-2, with D uncertain. Germline CDR1 reads LNHDA; CDR2 reads SQIVND (reference sequence). There are 15 residues in the CDR3. Trimming removed 3 bases at V and 1 base at J, with 9 bases between. DNA of the CDR3: TGTGCCAGTAGTATGTGGGAAGGGAACACCGGGGAGCTGTTTTTT. Encoded protein: CASSMWEGNTGELFF.

This clone is judged medium-sized (0.01 to 0.1%). The CDR3 reads CASSVTTSGGTYEQYF. DNA of the CDR3: TGTGCCAGCAGCGTTACGACTAGCGGGGGAACCTACGAGCAGTACTTC. V usage is TRBV5-4 and J usage is TRBJ2-7; 12 bases agree with TRBD2. V lost 4 bases to trimming and J lost 2 bases; unmatched junction nucleotides: 7. Per the germline V gene, CDR1 is SGHNT and CDR2 is YYREEE (reference sequence). The CDR3 contains 16 residues.

The chain has TRBV14 and TRBJ1-6; TRBD1 aligns across 7 bases. The junction had 4 bases not matched to a gene; V was cut back by 4 bases and J by 4 bases. The CDR3 is made up of 15 amino acids. Germline-derived CDR1 and CDR2 are SGHDN and FVKESK. This chain's CDR3 is CASSPPGQYNSPLHF. The DNA for the CDR3 is TGTGCCAGCAGCCCGCCGGGACAGTATAATTCACCCCTCCACTTT.

The chain employs TRBV6-5 and TRBJ1-2, with D tentatively TRBD1 (5 bases). V gave up 0 bases and J gave up 6 bases, with 17 bases separating them. The germline CDR1 and CDR2 sequences are MNHEY and SVGAGI. This CDR3 region has 16 residues. The chain's CDR3 is CASSYSIGRAIDGYTF. CDR3 coding DNA: TGTGCCAGCAGTTACTCGATAGGCAGGGCAATAGATGGCTACACCTTC.

In this sample, this clone turned up once. The CDR3 DNA follows: TGTGCCAGCAGCTGGTTAGCGGGGCCCCTCCACTTT. Encoded protein: CASSWLAGPLHF. The chain joins TRBV11-1 to TRBJ1-6, with D unclear. Per germline, CDR1 SGHAT and CDR2 FQDESV (reference sequence). The V and J ends lost 4 bases and 13 bases respectively, with 11 bases between them. CDR3 length equals 12 residues.

V and J are TRBV27 and TRBJ2-1; 7 positions agree with TRBD2. V trimming: 3 bases; J trimming: 5 bases; junction bases outside the gene matches: 7. Germline V gene sequence: CDR1 MNHEY, CDR2 SMNVEV (reference sequence). CDR3 size: 15 residues. CDR3 in amino acids: CASSLGGAKDNEQFF. DNA of the CDR3: TGTGCCAGCAGTTTGGGAGGGGCGAAAGACAATGAGCAGTTCTTC.

The chain has TRBV6-5 and TRBJ1-6, with D perhaps matching TRBD1 (5 bases). CDR1 is MNHEY and CDR2 is SVGAGI in the germline V gene. Deletions cut 4 bases from V and 5 bases from J, with 9 bases between. The CDR3 totals 14 residues. CDR3 bases: TGTGCCAGCAGTTGGGACGGAAATAATTCACCCCTCCACTTT. Protein product: CASSWDGNNSPLHF.

The chain is built from TRBV10-3 and TRBJ1-6; TRBD1 matches at 7 bases. The CDR3 has 13 amino acids. With V trimmed by 10 bases and J by 7 bases, 7 bases remained unmatched. Germline assignment: CDR1 ENHRY and CDR2 SYGVKD. CDR3 nucleotides: TGTGCCACCCGAGGGACAGAAAATTCACCCCTCCACTTT. Its protein product is CATRGTENSPLHF.

The chain employs TRBV6-5 and TRBJ2-5, with 9 bases aligning to TRBD2. Trimming removed 6 bases from V and 4 bases from J; junction bases left unmatched: 6. Germline V gene lookup returns CDR1 MNHEY and CDR2 SVGAGI. The CDR3 is 14 amino acids. DNA for the CDR3: TGTGCCAGCAGAGTAGGACTAGCGTTAGAGACCCAGTACTTC. Translating it yields CASRVGLALETQYF.

This chain joins TRBV29-1 and TRBJ2-3; D perhaps matches TRBD2 (6 bases). From germline, CDR1 is SQVTM and CDR2 ANQGSEA. This CDR3 comprises 15 residues. Trimming pared 6 bases from V and 2 bases from J, leaving 18 bases between. CDR3 nucleotide sequence: TGCAGCGTGGGCGGGATCCCGGGGATCACAGATACGCAGTATTTT. As protein: CSVGGIPGITDTQYF.

This clone was picked up a small number of times. This chain connects TRBV9 to TRBJ2-1; 14 bases map to TRBD2. This CDR3 comprises 16 residues. After removal of 4 bases from V and 6 bases from J, the junction contained 6 bases not matched to a gene. Per the germline V gene, CDR1 is SGDLS and CDR2 is YYNGEE. The CDR3 reads CASSPRLAGGLNEQFF. The CDR3 bases are TGTGCCAGCAGCCCGAGACTAGCGGGGGGGCTCAATGAGCAGTTCTTC.

V gene TRBV27 combines with J gene TRBJ1-1; D is undetermined. CDR1 and CDR2 (germline): MNHEY, SMNVEV (reference sequence). This CDR3 is built from 15 residues. The V gene lost 5 bases and the J gene lost 5 bases, with 18 bases spanning the gap. CDR3 amino acids: CASSPPKGPGTEAFF. The DNA of the CDR3 is TGTGCCAGCAGTCCCCCTAAGGGTCCGGGTACTGAAGCTTTCTTT.

The chain carries TRBV5-5 and TRBJ2-7; D is uncertain. Looked up from germline, CDR1 is SGHKS and CDR2 is YYEKEE (reference sequence). The ends were cut back, 1 base at V and 0 bases at J, with 11 bases in the middle. The CDR3 runs 15 residues. The CDR3 sequence: CASSLSPWGSYEQYF. The CDR3, as DNA: TGTGCCAGCAGCTTGAGTCCTTGGGGCTCCTACGAGCAGTACTTC.

V is TRBV7-2 and J is TRBJ1-2; possibly TRBD1 for D (5 bases). The CDR3 totals 17 residues. Germline lookup yields CDR1 SGHTA and CDR2 FQGNSA. Trimming took off 4 bases at V and 3 bases at J, with 21 bases between the two ends. CDR3 nucleotide sequence: TGTGCCAGCAGCTGGGGGAGTAGATTGAAGGAGGACTATGGCTACACCTTC. Translation gives CASSWGSRLKEDYGYTF.

The rearrangement uses TRBV30 and TRBJ2-1; D perhaps matches TRBD2 (6 bases). Germline V CDR1 and CDR2: GTSNPN, SVGIG (reference sequence). The CDR3 runs 18 residues. V dropped 0 bases and J dropped 5 bases, with 23 bases sitting between them. CDR3 in DNA: TGTGCCTGGAGTGTACTTCCCCCTTGGGGTAGCGGAAACAATGAGCAGTTCTTC. Amino acid sequence: CAWSVLPPWGSGNNEQFF.

In this sample, this clone turned up once. This chain links TRBV7-8 with TRBJ1-2, with 9 positions matching TRBD1. The CDR3 has 15 amino acids. The germline V gene encodes CDR1 SGHVS and CDR2 FQNEAQ. V gave up 5 bases and J gave up 7 bases; unmatched junction bases: 11. CDR3 nucleotides: TGTGCCAGCAGCGAAGTGGACAGGGGTAACCGTGGCTACACCTTC. This codes for CASSEVDRGNRGYTF.

The V and J genes are TRBV20-1 and TRBJ2-1; D remains ambiguous. The length of the CDR3 is 11 residues. The V end lost 3 bases, the J end lost 3 bases, and 3 bases lay between the germline ends. Germline CDR1 and CDR2: DFQATT and SNEGSKA (reference sequence). CDR3 coding DNA: TGCAGTGCTAGGGACTACAATGAGCAGTTCTTC. Amino acids: CSARDYNEQFF.

The chain employs TRBV10-2 and TRBJ1-1, with TRBD1 matching 7 bases. Germline V CDR1 and CDR2: WSHSY, SAAADI. This CDR3 comprises 17 residues. J gave up 5 bases and V 5 bases, and 17 bases lay outside the gene matches. The CDR3 DNA follows: TGCGCCAGCAGTAAACAGGGGAATTCAGGGTTTGGAACTGAAGCTTTCTTT. It codes for CASSKQGNSGFGTEAFF.

This chain uses TRBV3-1 (or the pseudogene TRBV3-2) with TRBJ1-1; D may be TRBD1 (5 bases). Germline V CDR1 and CDR2: LGHDT, YNNKEL (reference sequence). Trimming took 1 base from V and 3 from J, leaving 9 bases between them. The length of the CDR3 is 14 residues. The CDR3 loop reads CASSQVEGDTEAFF. CDR3 nucleotides: TGTGCCAGCAGCCAAGTGGAAGGGGACACTGAAGCTTTCTTT.

This clone qualifies as large. The chain is built from TRBV21-1 and TRBJ1-5; the D call in the table, TRBD1, was not verified against the DNA. TRBV21-1 represents a pseudogene. The CDR3 totals 14 residues. Here the CDR3 DNA reads TGTGCCAGCAACAGGAACAGGGGGCATCAGCCCCAGCATTTT. Translated: CASNRNRGHQPQHF.

V and J are TRBV5-6 and TRBJ2-5; D possibly corresponds to TRBD2 (7 bases). In germline, CDR1 is SGHDT, CDR2 YYEEEE. The V gene lost 3 bases and the J gene lost 5 bases, with 17 bases spanning the gap. The CDR3 sequence is 15 residues long. The CDR3 protein is CASSSGSSGGETQYF. The CDR3 nucleotides are TGTGCCAGCAGCTCTGGCAGCTCGGGGGGCGAGACCCAGTACTTC. Looking up the rest from reference TRBV5-6 and TRBJ2-5 gives the full variable domain: DAGVTQSPTHLIKTRGQQVTLRCSPKSGHDTVSWYQQALGQGPQFIFQYYEEEERQRGNFPDRFSGHQFPNYSSELNVNALLLGDSALYLCASSSGSSGGETQYFGPGTRLLVL.

The chain is built from TRBV12-3 or TRBV12-4 and TRBJ1-2; D unresolved. This CDR3 is 12 amino acids long. CDR3 amino acids: CAKKGRFYGYTF. The CDR3, as DNA: TGTGCAAAAAAAGGCAGGTTCTATGGCTACACCTTC.

The chain joins TRBV20-1 to TRBJ2-3; D gene unclear. Trimming cost V 4 bases and J 6 bases, with 5 bases left between them. The germline gives CDR1 DFQATT, CDR2 SNEGSKA (reference sequence). The CDR3 contains 10 residues. The CDR3: CSANSDTQYF. The CDR3 coding sequence is TGCAGTGCTAACTCTGATACGCAGTATTTT.

The chain joins TRBV9 to TRBJ2-5, with TRBD2 identical over 7 bases. V lost 3 bases and J lost 0; bases outside the gene matches: 8. The CDR3 sequence is 16 residues long. Per the germline V gene, CDR1 is SGDLS and CDR2 is YYNGEE. The CDR3: CASSAGGGNDQETQYF. In DNA form, the CDR3 reads TGTGCCAGCAGCGCGGGGGGAGGGAACGACCAAGAGACCCAGTACTTC.

The genes are TRBV7-2 and TRBJ2-2, with TRBD2 identical over 14 bases. There are 18 residues in the CDR3. CDR1 and CDR2 (germline): SGHTA, FQGNSA. The V gene end was trimmed by 4 bases and the J gene end by 2 bases; junction bases not matched to a gene: 6. The CDR3 loop is CASSSRLAGGGNTGELFF. The CDR3 nucleotides are TGTGCCAGCAGCTCCCGACTAGCGGGGGGGGGAAACACCGGGGAGCTGTTTTTT.

By frequency in the sample, this clone is large (0.1 to 1%). CDR3 sequence (DNA): TGTGCCAGCAGCCAAGACGCTATGGCCGGGACAACTTATGGCTACACCTTC. Translated: CASSQDAMAGTTYGYTF. The chain carries TRBV4-2 and TRBJ1-2; a possible D gene is TRBD1 (6 bases). The ends were cut back, 0 bases at V and 5 bases at J, with 19 bases in the middle. CDR1 and CDR2 (germline): LGHNA, YNFKEQ. The CDR3 sequence is 17 residues long.

This chain joins TRBV5-1 and TRBJ2-3, with D perhaps TRBD2 (6 bases). This CDR3 contains 14 residues. V was trimmed by 0 bases and J by 4 bases, leaving 9 bases between them. Germline CDR1 and CDR2: SGHRS and YFSETQ. The CDR3 DNA reads TGCGCCAGCAGCTTGGAGTGGGGGGCAGATACGCAGTATTTT. This codes for CASSLEWGADTQYF.

This clone occurred a few times. The rearrangement joins TRBV5-1 to TRBJ2-1, with 7 bases aligning to TRBD2. The germline CDR1 and CDR2 sequences are SGHRS and YFSETQ. After removal of 3 bases from V and 0 bases from J, the junction contained 9 bases not matched to a gene. CDR3 length: 17 residues. CDR3 sequence reads: CASSSSGGADSYNEQFF. CDR3 DNA sequence: TGCGCCAGCAGCTCGTCGGGAGGAGCAGACTCCTACAATGAGCAGTTCTTC.

This clone was seen a few times. V usage is TRBV4-1 and J usage is TRBJ2-3; possibly TRBD1 for D (5 bases). The CDR3 spans 15 residues. Deletions cut 0 bases from V and 1 base from J, with 8 bases between. Germline V lookup: CDR1 MGHRA, CDR2 YSYEKL. This CDR3 is CASSQDSRGTDTQYF. The CDR3, as DNA: TGCGCCAGCAGCCAAGACTCCAGGGGCACAGATACGCAGTATTTT.